This T cell receptor (beta chain) was sequenced for a study of CD8+CD57+ T cells in acquired aplastic anemia. The patients chosen for sequencing had shown expansion of CD8+CD57+ cells (detected by flow cytometry). A severe acquired aplastic anemia diagnosis applied to all patients. CDR1 is SEHNR, CDR2 FQNEAQ, per germline (reference sequence). V was clipped by 3 bases and J by 5 bases, with 10 bases between them. The CDR3 consists of 13 residues. This clonotype has ten or more counts. Genomic DNA acted as the template from which TCR beta VDJ combination and CDR3 sequence profiling were carried out. TCRdb re-analysed the reads in MiXCR, keeping a single row per CDR3 protein. This sample carries roughly 180,000 distinct CDR3 sequences, 48% of them seen once, and the ten largest clones take 10% to 15%.

Sequencing input: sorted CD4+, CD8+, or CD8+CD57+ T cells (not recorded which) from PBMCs. The chain employs TRBV7-9 and TRBJ2-5; tentative D call: TRBD2 (5 bases). This receptor was obtained from a human donor with aplastic anemia. The CDR3 loop is CASSLDERETQYF. The CDR3 nucleotides read TGTGCCAGCAGCTTGGACGAGCGGGAGACCCAGTACTTC.